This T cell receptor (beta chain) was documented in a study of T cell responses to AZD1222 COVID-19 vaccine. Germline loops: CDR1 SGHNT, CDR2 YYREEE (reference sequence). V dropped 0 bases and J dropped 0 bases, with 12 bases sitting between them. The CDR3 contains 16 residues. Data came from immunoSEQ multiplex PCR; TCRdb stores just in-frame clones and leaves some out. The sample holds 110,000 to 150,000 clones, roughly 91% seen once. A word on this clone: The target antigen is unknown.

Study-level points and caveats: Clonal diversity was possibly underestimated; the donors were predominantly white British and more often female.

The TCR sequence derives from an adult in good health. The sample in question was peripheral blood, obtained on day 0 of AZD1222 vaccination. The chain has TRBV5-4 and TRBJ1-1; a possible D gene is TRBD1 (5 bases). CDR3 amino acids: CASSLGQGRMNTEAFF. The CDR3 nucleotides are TGTGCCAGCAGCTTGGGCCAGGGCCGGATGAACACTGAAGCTTTCTTT.